These T cell receptor beta chains were read from a single sample in a study of prognosis after radiotherapy for stage I lung cancer. Via MiXCR, TCRdb re-called the multiplex PCR reads, giving one row per CDR3 protein. The sample holds 14,000 or so distinct CDR3 sequences; 25% to 40% are singletons and the top ten take about 30%. The source was PBMCs, collected before or after stereotactic body radiation therapy (not recorded which). Source of these receptors: a donor over 45 with non-small cell lung cancer. Each CDR3 is given with its conserved first and last residue. A D gene is named only where the DNA matches it firmly.

>TRBD1|TRBV12-3/TRBV12-4
CASSLDRGSCNEQLF
>TRBD1|TRBV28
CASSPQGGSYDQCF
>.|TRBV5-1
CASSFTLKGDDTQYF
>.|TRBV20-1
CSAKGASGSVSYEQYF
>.|TRBV14
CASSYETVNTEAFF
>TRBD1|TRBV5-1
CASSLAGVAAGGVNGYTF
>.|TRBV4-1
CASSQEQWGAYEQYF
>TRBD1|TRBV28
CASSEPGQGNYQPQHF
>TRBD1|TRBV6-1
CASRDRGRWPNEKLFF
>.|TRBV19
CASSIAGEKFF
>.|TRBV11-3
CASSLGRSTDTRYF
>TRBD1|TRBV6-4
CASRPRDRVEWEQYF
>.|TRBV7-8
CASSLEINQPQHF
>.|TRBV19
CASSTPFLHNEQFF
>TRBD2|TRBV30
CAWSAQGLAGYNEQFF
>TRBD1|TRBV27
CASRKATGGSYEQYF
>TRBD1|TRBV18
CASSPLVDREAGNTIYF
>.|TRBV25-1
CASSENNRGTYEQYF
>.|TRBV25-1
CASSGTAKETQYF
>.|TRBV5-1
CASSFRGRVGQSSYNEQFF
>TRBD1|TRBV5-1
CASSLNGQGIKTQYF
>.|TRBV6-1
CASQERRTPYSYEQYF
>TRBD1|TRBV27
CASSFSRQGGSPLHF
>.|TRBV20-1
CSARSPNEGSNQPQHF
>.|TRBV9
CASSPTVDPYEQYF
>.|TRBV11-2
CASSLQLLSYEQYF
>TRBD2|TRBV28
CASSTPTSGRSGTQYF
>.|TRBV5-4
CASSLRAVYGYTF
>.|TRBV2
CASSVNRGNTEAFF
>TRBD1|TRBV20-1
CSASPGDRVTYEQYF
>TRBD2|TRBV29-1
CSELTSGRGGADTQYF
>TRBD1|TRBV20-1
CSARGLQGAFNSPLHF
>.|TRBV5-1
CASSPQGTSGYEQYF
>.|TRBV27
CASSLLLTDTQYF
>TRBD2|TRBV2
CARSGTSGKETQYF
>TRBD2|TRBV7-3
CASSTGTSGSTQYF